These 10 T cell receptor beta chains share one sample of origin, sequenced in a study of T cells in Graves' hyperthyroidism and ophthalmopathy. Regions amplified from RNA transcripts were the TCR beta CDR3 regions. TCR CDR3 regions were first amplified by RT-PCR with HTBI primers. TCRdb itself ran the multiplex PCR reads through MiXCR, one entry per CDR3 protein. The sample holds roughly 500,000 distinct CDR3 sequences; 46% are singletons and the top ten take around 44%. Sequencing input: peripheral blood or thyroid tissue (not recorded which). The receptors shown here come from an adult woman with Graves' disease, either hyperthyroidism or ophthalmopathy (not recorded which).

This clonotype was observed many times. The rearrangement joins TRBV7-2 to TRBJ1-3, with D perhaps TRBD1 (5 bases). CDR3 length: 15 residues. CDR1 is SGHTA, CDR2 FQGNSA, per germline. V was cut by 3 bases and J by 4 bases, with 13 bases left in between. DNA for the CDR3: TGTGCCAGCAGCTTTGGGCAGGGTGGCGGAAACACCATATATTTT. This gives the protein CASSFGQGGGNTIYF.

The genes are TRBV19 and TRBJ1-1; D is unresolved. The V and J ends lost 3 bases and 8 bases respectively, with 13 bases between them. This CDR3 is built from 13 residues. Germline V CDR1 and CDR2: LNHDA, SQIVND (reference sequence). Written as DNA, the CDR3 is TGTGCCAGTAGTATCGTCCCCCAGGTGGAAGCTTTCTTT. It yields the protein CASSIVPQVEAFF.

Concerning this clonotype itself: This could be a read error, since a much larger clone is one nucleotide away. The rearrangement uses TRBV14 and TRBJ2-5; D may correspond to TRBD1 or TRBD2 (5 bases each). The CDR3 spans 15 residues. Germline values: CDR1 SGHDN, CDR2 FVKESK. The germline V and J ends were trimmed by 2 bases and 5 bases, with 15 bases remaining between them. The CDR3 sequence is CASSQKRAGRETQYF. The CDR3 DNA reads as TGTGCCAGCAGCCAAAAGAGGGCAGGGCGGGAGACCCAGTACTTC.

This clonotype turned up a few times. V is TRBV2 and J is TRBJ2-7, with a possible D match to TRBD2 (5 bases). CDR1 is SNHLY and CDR2 is FYNNEI in the germline V gene. CDR3 length: 15 amino acids. V was pared by 3 bases and J by 5 bases, with 17 bases between. CDR3 sequence: CASSDAAAVGDEQYF. The CDR3 DNA reads as TGTGCCAGCAGTGATGCCGCGGCGGTCGGGGACGAGCAGTACTTC.

This clonotype has just a few counts. The rearrangement joins TRBV20-1 to TRBJ2-5; D call uncertain. This CDR3 region has 13 residues. V lost 4 bases and J 4 bases, leaving 13 bases between the germline ends. The germline CDR1 and CDR2 sequences are DFQATT and SNEGSKA (reference sequence). The CDR3 is CSATLRWGETQYF. The CDR3 DNA reads TGCAGTGCTACCTTACGATGGGGAGAGACCCAGTACTTC.

This rearrangement joins TRBV5-1 to TRBJ1-5, with 8 bases that match TRBD1. Germline V CDR1 and CDR2: SGHRS, YFSETQ. V lost 0 bases, J lost 1 base, and 3 bases stayed unmatched. The CDR3 totals 16 residues. CDR3 bases: TGCGCCAGCAGCTTGGGGACAGGGCAGAGCAATCAGCCCCAGCATTTT. It codes for CASSLGTGQSNQPQHF.

The chain links TRBV29-1 to TRBJ2-7; 11 nucleotides match TRBD1. The CDR3 loop spans 14 amino acids. Trimming at V came to 8 bases and at J to 4 bases, leaving 10 bases not matched to a gene. CDR1 is SQVTM and CDR2 is ANQGSEA in the germline V gene. CDR3 in DNA: TGCAGCAGTTTAATAGGACAGGGGGCTTACGAGCAGTACTTC. Its protein is CSSLIGQGAYEQYF.

This clonotype was counted a few times. The chain couples TRBV29-1 to TRBJ1-1, with D tentatively TRBD1 (6 bases). From germline, CDR1 is SQVTM and CDR2 ANQGSEA. The CDR3 totals 13 residues. The germline V and J ends were trimmed by 3 bases and 8 bases, with 16 bases remaining between them. The CDR3 region is CSVDKGGAGEAFF. For the CDR3, the DNA is TGCAGCGTTGACAAGGGGGGCGCAGGCGAAGCTTTCTTT.

This chain links TRBV20-1 with TRBJ1-2; D is possibly TRBD1 (5 bases). The CDR3 is made up of 16 amino acids. The V end was cut by 0 bases, the J end by 0 bases, with 14 bases between. Germline V gene sequence: CDR1 DFQATT, CDR2 SNEGSKA (reference sequence). The CDR3 DNA is TGCAGTGCTAGAGATTCGACAGACCGCACTAACTATGGCTACACCTTC. Its protein is CSARDSTDRTNYGYTF.

This sequence joins TRBV7-9 and TRBJ1-1; TRBD1 is a possible D gene (5 bases). Trimming shortened V by 5 bases and J by 6 bases, and 13 bases separated the two germline ends. CDR3 length: 13 amino acids. Germline CDR1 is SEHNR and CDR2 is FQNEAQ (reference sequence). The CDR3 DNA follows: TGTGCCAGCAGCCATCCAGGGAGACCTGAAGCTTTCTTT. Translation gives CASSHPGRPEAFF.